Listed below are T cell receptor beta chains from one sample, sequenced in a study of blood T cell repertoires in COVID-19. Only in-frame clones appear in the TCRdb table, and some are missing; sequencing was by immunoSEQ multiplex PCR. This table has about 200,000 clones, roughly 80% appearing once. Sequencing input: peripheral blood. The receptors stem from a woman at least 80 years old with acute or convalescent COVID-19. Both conserved end residues are part of each CDR3. Each record gives: clone size, D gene, J gene, V gene, CDR3 protein, CDR3 DNA. A D gene is named only where the DNA matches it firmly. Clone size is not always given. Where it is, it says once, few, many or a class for expanded clones.

- - TRBJ1-5 TRBV2 CASSEVQGSYQPQHF TGTGCCAGCAGTGAAGTGCAGGGGTCATATCAGCCCCAGCATTTT
- - TRBJ1-5 TRBV27 CASSPILGADNSNQPQHF TGTGCCAGCAGTCCGATCCTCGGAGCGGATAATAGCAATCAGCCCCAGCATTTT
few TRBD1 TRBJ1-3 TRBV9 CASSVGQGSSGNTIYF TGTGCCAGCAGCGTGGGACAGGGTTCCTCTGGAAACACCATATATTTT
- - TRBJ2-7 TRBV10-3 CATVQGYEQYF TGTGCCACCGTACAGGGCTACGAGCAGTACTTC
- - TRBJ2-5 TRBV19 CASSIGSVETQYF TGTGCCAGTAGTATAGGTAGTGTCGAGACCCAGTACTTC
once - TRBJ1-3 TRBV30 CAGNSGDSGNTIYF TGTGCCGGGAACTCAGGCGATTCTGGAAACACCATATATTTT
once - TRBJ2-7 TRBV5-6 CASSFPMTGRNEQYF TGTGCCAGCAGCTTTCCTATGACAGGGAGGAACGAGCAGTACTTC
once - TRBJ2-1 TRBV14 CASSQDWQGMEFF TGTGCCAGCAGCCAAGATTGGCAGGGGATGGAGTTCTTC
- - TRBJ1-1 TRBV11-1 CASEIRAGGTEAFF TGTGCCAGCGAGATCCGTGCGGGGGGCACTGAAGCTTTCTTT
- TRBD2 TRBJ2-3 TRBV5-1 CASSPRLAGETDTQYF TGCGCCAGCAGCCCCAGGCTAGCGGGGGAAACAGATACGCAGTATTTT
- - TRBJ2-5 TRBV9 CASSVLSQQETQYF TGTGCCAGCAGCGTTTTATCCCAGCAAGAGACCCAGTACTTC
few TRBD1 TRBJ1-1 TRBV10-3 CAISEGDSVEAFF TGTGCCATCAGTGAAGGGGACAGTGTTGAAGCTTTCTTT
- - TRBJ1-2 TRBV21-1 CASSTQQTGVYGYTF TGTGCCAGCAGCACCCAACAGACAGGAGTCTATGGCTACACCTTC
- - TRBJ2-1 TRBV18 CASSPPDNFHEQFF TGTGCCAGCTCACCACCGGACAATTTCCATGAGCAGTTCTTC
- TRBD1 TRBJ1-2 TRBV7-2 CASSLGTGSPLYGYTF TGTGCCAGCAGCTTAGGGACAGGATCTCCGCTCTATGGCTACACCTTC
once TRBD2 TRBJ2-7 TRBV5-1 CASSLGFHTSGKSYYEQYF TGCGCCAGCAGCTTGGGATTTCACACTAGCGGAAAAAGCTACTACGAGCAGTACTTC
- - TRBJ1-2 TRBV5-1 CASSFEGRAQDGYTF TGCGCCAGCAGCTTTGAGGGTCGGGCTCAGGATGGCTACACCTTC
- - TRBJ2-7 TRBV6-5 CASSGSYEQYF TGTGCCAGTAGCGGTTCCTACGAGCAGTACTTC
- - TRBJ1-3 TRBV6-5 CASRVSPLSGNTIYF TGTGCCAGCAGGGTGTCTCCACTGAGTGGAAACACCATATATTTT
- - TRBJ2-3 TRBV6-6 CASSSQVEADTQYF TGTGCCAGCAGCTCCCAAGTAGAGGCAGATACGCAGTATTTT
- TRBD1 TRBJ1-5 TRBV19 CASSIKTGAFNQPQHF TGTGCCAGTAGTATTAAGACAGGGGCCTTCAATCAGCCCCAGCATTTT
- TRBD2 TRBJ2-2 TRBV5-1 CASSLLSGSTGELFF TGCGCCAGCAGCTTGCTTAGCGGGAGTACCGGGGAGCTGTTTTTT
- - TRBJ2-3 TRBV15 CATSRGGLLGRGTDTQYF TGTGCCACCAGCAGGGGGGGCTTATTGGGGAGGGGCACAGATACGCAGTATTTT
- - TRBJ1-4 TRBV6-5 CASSSPATNEKLFF TGTGCCAGCAGTTCCCCGGCAACTAATGAAAAACTGTTTTTT
- - TRBJ1-1 TRBV6-4 CASRRDYGTEAFF TGTGCCAGCAGGCGGGACTACGGAACTGAAGCTTTCTTT
- TRBD2 TRBJ2-2 TRBV30 CAWSPITPGTSGRMNTGELFF TGTGCCTGGAGTCCAATAACCCCCGGGACTAGCGGAAGAATGAACACCGGGGAGCTGTTTTTT
- TRBD2 TRBJ2-3 TRBV7-3 CASSPRTSGMRGTDTQYF TGTGCCAGCAGCCCTCGGACTAGCGGGATGAGGGGCACAGATACGCAGTATTTT
- TRBD1 TRBJ1-6 TRBV3-1/TRBV3-2 CASSPGTDNSPLHF TGTGCCAGCAGCCCCGGGACAGATAATTCACCCCTCCACTTT
- - TRBJ1-3 TRBV10-1 CASPITKSSGNTIYF TGCGCCAGTCCGATCACGAAGAGCTCTGGAAACACCATATATTTT
- - TRBJ2-5 TRBV3-1/TRBV3-2 CASSQELRGETQYF TGTGCCAGCAGCCAAGAACTCAGGGGAGAGACCCAGTACTTC
few - TRBJ1-1 TRBV6-5 CASSYTTHLNTEAFF TGTGCCAGCAGTTACACCACACATTTAAACACTGAAGCTTTCTTT
- - TRBJ1-6 TRBV15 CATSPRHNSPLHF TGTGCCACCAGCCCCAGGCATAATTCACCCCTCCACTTT
- TRBD2 TRBJ2-1 TRBV14 CASSKREGRPHEQFF TGTGCCAGCAGCAAAAGGGAGGGACGCCCCCATGAGCAGTTCTTC
few TRBD2 TRBJ2-5 TRBV3-1/TRBV3-2 CASSQGAGKETQYF TGTGCCAGCAGCCAAGGAGCGGGAAAGGAGACCCAGTACTTC
- TRBD1 TRBJ2-5 TRBV6-5 CASSTRTGTKETQYF TGTGCCAGCAGTACAAGGACAGGGACCAAAGAGACCCAGTACTTC
- TRBD2 TRBJ2-1 TRBV3-1/TRBV3-2 CASSQGPSGLRYNEQFF TGTGCCAGCAGCCAAGGGCCTAGCGGGCTGAGGTACAATGAGCAGTTCTTC
- TRBD2 TRBJ2-7 TRBV9 CASSPTSGSSYEQYF TGTGCCAGCAGTCCCACTAGCGGGAGCTCCTACGAGCAGTACTTC
- - TRBJ2-5 TRBV5-6 CASSPGVETQYF TGTGCCAGCAGCCCAGGGGTGGAGACCCAGTACTTC
- - TRBJ1-6 TRBV19 CASSPPPGHYNSPLHF TGTGCCAGTAGTCCCCCCCCGGGACACTATAATTCACCCCTCCACTTT